This T cell receptor beta chain was sequenced during a study of shared clonotypes between healthy human individuals. Looking at the study overall: The study enrolled a couple of women and a few men aged 18 to 49. Every donor yielded three CD4 naive, three CD4 memory, two CD8 naive and one CD8 memory plate.

Authors' methods: With immunoSEQ giving junction-only sequences and no quality scores, filtering differed. Assay used: immunoSEQ multiplex PCR; TCRdb lists only in-frame clones, some missing. D and trimming were read from the DNA, whereas the V and J calls and clone size are those reported in that table. The sample shows about 2 million clones, around 96% of them seen only once. The CDR3 length is 16 residues. From germline, CDR1 is LNHDA and CDR2 SQIVND (reference sequence). Between the trimmed V and J ends, which lost 5 bases and 3 bases, there was a span of 16 bases. CD45RO-negative, CCR7-selected cells formed the naive CD8 fraction, which excluded terminally differentiated effector memory CD45RA+ cells.

The clonotype originates from a young man in good health. Sequenced input: naive CD8+ T cells sorted from blood. The J gene is TRBJ2-2, the V gene TRBV19, with D possibly matching TRBD1 (5 bases). In nucleotides, the CDR3 is TGTGCCAGTAGTGGCTGGACAAACGCGGACACCGGGGAGCTGTTTTTT. Protein sequence: CASSGWTNADTGELFF.